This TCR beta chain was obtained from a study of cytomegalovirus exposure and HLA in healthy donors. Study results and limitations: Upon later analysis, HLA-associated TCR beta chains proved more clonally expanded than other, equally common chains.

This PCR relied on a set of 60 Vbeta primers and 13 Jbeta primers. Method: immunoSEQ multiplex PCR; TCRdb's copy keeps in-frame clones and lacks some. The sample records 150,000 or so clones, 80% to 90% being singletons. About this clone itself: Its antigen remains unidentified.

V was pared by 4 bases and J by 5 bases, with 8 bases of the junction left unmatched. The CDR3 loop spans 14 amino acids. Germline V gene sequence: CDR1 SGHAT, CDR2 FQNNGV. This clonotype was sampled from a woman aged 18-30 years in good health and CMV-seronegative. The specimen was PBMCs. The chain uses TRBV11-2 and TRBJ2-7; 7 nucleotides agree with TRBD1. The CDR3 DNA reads TGTGCCAGCAGCTCTTGGACAGGCCTCAACGAGCAGTACTTC. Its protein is CASSSWTGLNEQYF.